A selection of T cell receptor beta chains follows, all from one sample in a study of cytomegalovirus exposure and HLA in healthy donors. TCRdb keeps only in-frame clones here, not all; method: immunoSEQ multiplex PCR. The profile shows 100,000 to 150,000 clones, roughly 14% of them singletons. Sequenced: PBMCs. All receptors derive from a young woman in good health and CMV-seronegative. Both conserved end residues are part of each CDR3. Fields, in order: J gene, clone size, V gene, D gene, CDR3 protein, CDR3 DNA. The D gene is left open where the match is weak. Clone size is given for some rows only: seen once, a few or many times, or a class if the clone is expanded.

>TRBJ1-6|-|TRBV28|-
CASSFSRAQKGDSPLHF
TGTGCCAGCAGTTTCTCCCGGGCGCAGAAGGGGGATTCACCCCTCCACTTT
>TRBJ2-7|-|TRBV5-1|TRBD2
CASSNILAGGGEQYF
TGCGCCAGCAGCAACATACTAGCGGGAGGAGGCGAGCAGTACTTC
>TRBJ2-3|-|TRBV7-3|TRBD2
CASSLISGGTDTQYF
TGTGCCAGCAGCTTAATAAGCGGGGGTACAGATACGCAGTATTTT
>TRBJ2-5|-|TRBV28|-
CASTVVPRDGWQETQYF
TGTGCCAGCACCGTTGTTCCCAGGGATGGGTGGCAAGAGACCCAGTACTTC
>TRBJ1-6|-|TRBV6-1|-
CASSQGKSPPLHF
TGTGCCAGCAGTCAGGGGAAGTCTCCACCCCTCCACTTT
>TRBJ1-2|-|TRBV13|TRBD1
CASSSRTGSGYGYTF
TGTGCCAGCAGCTCCAGGACAGGGTCAGGCTATGGCTACACCTTC
>TRBJ2-7|-|TRBV6-1|TRBD2
CASSEGLAGVYEQYF
TGTGCCAGCAGTGAAGGACTAGCGGGAGTTTACGAGCAGTACTTC
>TRBJ2-6|-|TRBV6-1|-
CASSVRDSGANVLTF
TGTGCCAGCAGTGTCCGGGACTCTGGGGCCAACGTCCTGACTTTC
>TRBJ2-3|few|TRBV5-1|-
CASSLDRRDTQYF
TGCGCCAGCAGCTTGGACAGGCGAGATACGCAGTATTTT
>TRBJ2-7|-|TRBV29-1|TRBD1
CSVEEMGTGSYEQYF
TGCAGCGTTGAAGAAATGGGGACAGGGTCCTACGAGCAGTACTTC
>TRBJ1-1|-|TRBV7-2|TRBD1
CASSLTTDRGTEAFF
TGTGCCAGCAGCTTAACCACGGACAGGGGGACTGAAGCTTTCTTT
>TRBJ2-2|-|TRBV5-1|-
CASSLASGGGTGELFF
TGCGCCAGCAGCTTGGCTTCTGGGGGCGGCACCGGGGAGCTGTTTTTT
>TRBJ2-3|-|TRBV18|-
CASSPTRSTDTQYF
TGTGCCAGCTCACCAACTAGGAGCACAGATACGCAGTATTTT
>TRBJ1-1|-|TRBV10-3|-
CAISNSLNTEAFF
TGTGCCATCAGCAACAGCCTGAACACTGAAGCTTTCTTT
>TRBJ2-1|-|TRBV18|-
CASSRRGPDNEQFF
TGTGCCAGCTCACGGCGGGGTCCTGACAATGAGCAGTTCTTC
>TRBJ1-4|-|TRBV2|-
CASSRDSIGEKLFF
TGTGCCAGCAGTCGAGACTCAATCGGAGAAAAACTGTTTTTT
>TRBJ2-1|-|TRBV7-9|TRBD1
CASSPWTGNSYNEQFF
TGTGCCAGCAGCCCCTGGACAGGGAACTCCTACAATGAGCAGTTCTTC
>TRBJ2-4|few|TRBV18|TRBD2
CASSPAGLELAKNIQYF
TGTGCCAGCTCGCCCGCGGGACTAGAATTAGCCAAAAACATTCAGTACTTC
>TRBJ2-3|-|TRBV11-2|TRBD2
CASSLDDIAGQDTQYF
TGTGCCAGCAGCTTGGATGATATAGCGGGCCAAGATACGCAGTATTTT
>TRBJ2-1|-|TRBV19|TRBD1
CASSRPGQANEQFF
TGTGCCAGTAGTAGACCGGGACAGGCCAATGAGCAGTTCTTC
>TRBJ2-3|few|TRBV9|-
CASSVASGTDTQYF
TGTGCCAGCAGCGTAGCTTCGGGTACAGATACGCAGTATTTT
>TRBJ2-7|-|TRBV7-6|-
CASSLAAGFYEQYF
TGTGCCAGCAGCTTAGCTGCAGGCTTTTACGAGCAGTACTTC
>TRBJ1-5|-|TRBV6-5|TRBD1
CASSPSGGRHQPQHF
TGTGCCAGCAGTCCCTCAGGGGGAAGACATCAGCCCCAGCATTTT
>TRBJ1-2|once|TRBV4-3|TRBD1
CASSLGGTGGYGYTF
TGCGCCAGCAGTTTAGGTGGGACAGGGGGCTATGGCTACACCTTC
>TRBJ2-6|few|TRBV7-9|TRBD2
CASSFSGIGANVLTF
TGTGCCAGCAGCTTTAGCGGGATTGGGGCCAACGTCCTGACTTTC
>TRBJ1-5|-|TRBV7-2|-
CASSLEVSRQPQHF
TGTGCCAGCAGCTTAGAGGTTTCGAGGCAGCCCCAGCATTTT
>TRBJ1-2|-|TRBV30|-
CAWSVQNSNYGYTF
TGTGCCTGGAGTGTACAAAACAGCAACTATGGCTACACCTTC
>TRBJ2-1|-|TRBV11-2|-
CASSLFPRGHGAEQFF
TGTGCCAGCAGCTTATTCCCGCGGGGTCATGGGGCTGAGCAGTTCTTC
>TRBJ1-2|few|TRBV5-1|-
CASSLVAAGANYGYTF
TGCGCCAGCAGCTTGGTTGCCGCGGGGGCTAACTATGGCTACACCTTC
>TRBJ2-3|few|TRBV4-3|TRBD2
CASSQDRSGGSTDTQYF
TGCGCCAGCAGCCAAGATCGGAGCGGGGGAAGCACAGATACGCAGTATTTT
>TRBJ2-3|-|TRBV5-6|-
CASTFTGSTDTQYF
TGTGCCAGCACCTTCACGGGGAGCACAGATACGCAGTATTTT
>TRBJ2-7|-|TRBV29-1|TRBD2
CSVGRLAGEYEQYF
TGCAGCGTTGGCCGACTAGCGGGAGAATACGAGCAGTACTTC
>TRBJ2-1|-|TRBV7-9|-
CASSLQGSQQFF
TGTGCCAGCAGCTTACAGGGGAGTCAGCAGTTCTTC
>TRBJ1-1|-|TRBV5-1|TRBD1
CASSSSLRGPESEAFF
TGCGCCAGCAGCTCCTCTCTCAGGGGGCCTGAGAGTGAAGCTTTCTTT
>TRBJ2-7|-|TRBV7-8|TRBD2
CASRSQGLPASQQYF
TGTGCCAGCAGGTCCCAGGGACTACCCGCTTCCCAGCAGTACTTC